Each of the 3 T cell receptor beta chains below was sequenced from the same sample in a study of blood T cells in healthy people across ages. A sample-barcoded 5' primer and a J-beta primer mix were used in a second PCR of roughly 6 to 11 cycles. TCRdb re-called the 5' RACE reads with MiXCR, one entry per CDR3 protein. Among 780,000 or so distinct CDR3 sequences listed, approximately 55% were seen once. The sample comprised blood. These receptors were taken from a man aged 80 or over in good health.

This clonotype was picked up a small number of times. The chain recombines TRBV18 with TRBJ1-1; D call uncertain. The CDR3 is 13 residues long. V lost 11 bases and J 3 bases, leaving 16 bases between the germline ends. From germline, CDR1 is KGHSH and CDR2 LQKENI. The CDR3 nucleotides are TGTGCCGGAACCAGGCGGTTGGACACTGAAGCTTTCTTT. Translated: CAGTRRLDTEAFF.

V gene TRBV24-1 combines with J gene TRBJ2-1; D remains ambiguous. The CDR3 runs to 15 residues. Germline CDR1 reads KGHDR; CDR2 reads SFDVKD. The V end lost 5 bases, the J end lost 0 bases, and 10 bases lay between the germline ends. The CDR3 DNA is TGTGCCACCAGTGTACCTCGAAGCTCCTACAATGAGCAGTTCTTC. Translating it yields CATSVPRSSYNEQFF.

The chain has TRBV18 and TRBJ2-3; D is ambiguous. The CDR3 has 15 amino acids. V dropped 1 base and J dropped 3 bases, with 11 bases sitting between them. The germline CDR1 and CDR2 sequences are KGHSH and LQKENI. The CDR3 DNA follows: TGTGCCAGCTCACCACTAAAGGGAATAACAGATACGCAGTATTTT. This codes for CASSPLKGITDTQYF. The whole variable domain, filled in from reference TRBV18 and TRBJ2-3, reads NAGVMQNPRHLVRRRGQEARLRCSPMKGHSHVYWYRQLPEEGLKFMVYLQKENIIDESGMPKERFSAEFPKEGPSILRIQQVVRGDSAAYFCASSPLKGITDTQYFGPGTRLTVL.